These 14 T cell receptor beta chains came from one sample sequenced in a study of blood T cells in healthy people across ages. A second PCR, run for about 6 to 11 cycles, used a sample-barcoded 5' primer plus a J-beta primer mix. TCRdb recomputed calls from the 5' RACE reads with MiXCR, one row per CDR3 protein. Among hundreds of thousands of distinct CDR3 sequences listed, about 30% were seen once. Input material: blood. These receptors were obtained from a woman older than 75 in good health.

This clonotype showed up many times. V and J are TRBV7-2 and TRBJ2-3; 8 positions agree with TRBD2. Looked up from germline, CDR1 is SGHTA and CDR2 is FQGNSA. This CDR3 comprises 16 residues. Trimming took 2 bases from V and 3 from J; bases not matched to a gene: 7. As DNA, the CDR3 is TGTGCCAGCAGCTTACTGGCGGGGGGTGGTACAGATACGCAGTATTTT. This codes for CASSLLAGGGTDTQYF. Drawing the rest from reference TRBV7-2 and TRBJ2-3, the complete variable domain is GAGVSQSPSNKVTEKGKDVELRCDPISGHTALYWYRQSLGQGLEFLIYFQGNSAPDKSGLPSDRFSAERTGGSVSTLTIQRTQQEDSAVYLCASSLLAGGGTDTQYFGPGTRLTVL.

The CDR3: CASSLVGLKYF. CDR3 DNA: TGTGCCAGCAGCTTAGTGGGACTAAAGTATTTT. This chain connects TRBV21-1 to TRBJ2-3; TRBD2, the table's D call, was not compared with the DNA. TRBV21-1 is labeled a pseudogene. The CDR3 length is 11 residues.

This clonotype was seen at least ten times. The rearrangement links TRBV9 to TRBJ2-3; a possible D gene is TRBD2 (6 bases). The CDR3 runs to 17 residues. Trimming shortened V by 0 bases and J by 1 base, and 15 bases separated the two germline ends. CDR1 SGDLS and CDR2 YYNGEE come from the germline V gene. The CDR3 region is CASSVATSGGGTDTQYF. CDR3 bases: TGTGCCAGCAGCGTAGCTACGTCGGGCGGGGGCACAGATACGCAGTATTTT.

This clonotype was seen repeatedly, ten times or more. The gene calls are TRBV7-9 and TRBJ1-1; possible D gene TRBD1, 5 bases. CDR1 is SEHNR, CDR2 FQNEAQ, per germline (reference sequence). The CDR3 totals 14 residues. V was trimmed by 5 bases and J by 1 base, leaving 11 bases between them. The CDR3 region has the DNA TGTGCCAGCAGCACCCTCGGACAGAACACTGAAGCTTTCTTT. Translating it yields CASSTLGQNTEAFF.

The chain links TRBV7-9 to TRBJ1-1; D might be TRBD1 (5 bases). The CDR3 sequence is 14 residues long. V lost 5 bases, J lost 7 bases, and 17 bases lay in between. The germline V gene encodes CDR1 SEHNR and CDR2 FQNEAQ (reference sequence). CDR3 in DNA: TGTGCCAGCAGCCAGGGCGGGCGCGTGGTTGAAGCTTTCTTT. It codes for CASSQGGRVVEAFF.

This clonotype was counted many times. The CDR3 here is CALIRGSSYNEQFF. The CDR3, as DNA: TGTGCCTTGATTAGAGGCAGCTCCTACAATGAGCAGTTCTTC. This rearrangement joins TRBV28 to TRBJ2-1; D is unresolved. The V gene lost 11 bases and the J gene lost 0 bases, with 14 bases spanning the gap. Germline CDR1 is MDHEN and CDR2 is SYDVKM. CDR3 length: 14 amino acids.

This clonotype was observed many times. The rearrangement joins TRBV7-2 to TRBJ1-5; D gene ambiguous. V lost 5 bases to trimming and J lost 5 bases, with 10 bases between them. Germline V gene sequence: CDR1 SGHTA, CDR2 FQGNSA. The CDR3 consists of 13 residues. The CDR3 region has the DNA TGTGCCAGCAGCCCTCGTACTGATCAGCCCCAGCATTTT. This encodes CASSPRTDQPQHF.

This clonotype was counted ten times or more. The chain joins TRBV5-1 to TRBJ2-5; 11 nucleotides line up with TRBD2. Germline lookup yields CDR1 SGHRS and CDR2 YFSETQ. With V trimmed by 1 base and J by 1 base, 6 bases remained unmatched. The CDR3 totals 17 residues. In DNA, the CDR3 is TGCGCCAGCAGCTTGCGGTCTAGCGGGGGGTTCCAAGAGACCCAGTACTTC. Its protein is CASSLRSSGGFQETQYF.

The J gene is TRBJ2-6, the V gene TRBV20-1; 7 nucleotides agree with TRBD1. This CDR3 has 14 amino acids. Germline trimming cut 6 bases from V and 4 bases from J; bases unmatched to any gene: 6. CDR1 and CDR2 (germline): DFQATT, SNEGSKA (reference sequence). The CDR3 is CSADRAPGANVLTF. The CDR3 region has the DNA TGCAGTGCCGACAGGGCGCCGGGGGCCAACGTCCTGACTTTC.

With respect to this clonotype: Sequence at one end of the junction differs from germline and may be a read error. The J gene is TRBJ1-4, the V gene TRBV5-1, with a weak D call TRBD1 (5 bases). The germline V gene has CDR1 SGHRS and CDR2 YFSETQ. The CDR3 is 14 residues long. This CDR3 reads CASSYRSQGEKPFF. The CDR3 coding sequence is TGCGCCAGCAGCTACCGTAGCCAGGGTGAAAAACCGTTTTTT.

The sample holds many counts of this clonotype. A much larger clone sits a single nucleotide away, making a read error possible. This chain uses TRBV5-6 with TRBJ2-7; the D is unclear. Trimming cost V 0 bases and J 0 bases, with 4 bases left between them. There are 13 residues in the CDR3. Germline V gene sequence: CDR1 SGHDT, CDR2 YYEEEE. CDR3 nucleotide sequence: TGTGCCAGCAGCTTGGACGCCTCCTACGAGCAGTACTTC. This gives the protein CASSLDASYEQYF.

In this sample, this clonotype turned up a few times. A much larger clone is a single base away; this may be a read error. The chain carries TRBV10-3 and TRBJ2-7, with 11 bases that match TRBD2. V shed 6 bases and J 3 bases; nucleotides not matched to a gene: 16. Germline V gives CDR1 ENHRY, CDR2 SYGVKD. The CDR3 has 18 residues. The CDR3 protein is CAISRSPMFSGGGYEQYF. The CDR3 coding sequence is TGTGCCATCAGCCGATCTCCAATGTTTAGCGGGGGGGGCTACGAGCAGTACTTC.

The chain recombines TRBV30 with TRBJ1-5; D unresolved. Germline loops: CDR1 GTSNPN, CDR2 SVGIG (reference sequence). The length of the CDR3 is 14 residues. V dropped 0 bases and J dropped 4 bases, with 10 bases sitting between them. CDR3 amino acids: CAWSVKQKNQPQHF. The CDR3 bases are TGTGCCTGGAGTGTAAAACAGAAGAATCAGCCCCAGCATTTT.

As to this clonotype: The conserved final phenylalanine or tryptophan is absent from the CDR3, which likely points to a read error. The chain couples TRBV2 to TRBJ1-4; 8 bases fit TRBD1. Unmatched junction bases numbered 11, after V lost 4 bases and J lost 4 bases. The CDR3 has 17 amino acids. Germline CDR1 is SNHLY and CDR2 is FYNNEI. The CDR3 region is CASSAPVDRGLNEKLFL. The CDR3 DNA reads TGTGCCAGCAGTGCGCCCGTCGACAGGGGTCTTAATGAAAAACTGTTTTTG.